The 22 T cell receptor beta chains below come from one sample, sequenced in a study of blood T cell repertoires in COVID-19. The repertoire was sequenced with immunoSEQ multiplex PCR; TCRdb's copy has only in-frame clones and lacks some. The table includes roughly 450,000 clones, roughly 87% detected once. Sequenced: PBMCs or T cells enriched from blood (not recorded which). Every receptor here comes from a man younger than 35 who had recovered from COVID-19.

The V gene is TRBV12-2, the J gene TRBJ2-7; TRBD2 is taken as the D call from the table, unchecked against the DNA. TRBV12-2 is a pseudogene segment. This CDR3 comprises 14 residues. The CDR3 sequence: CASRLVDRGYEQYF. The CDR3 DNA sequence: TGTGCAAGTCGCTTAGTGGACCGCGGGTACGAGCAGTACTTC.

The J gene is TRBJ2-2, the V gene TRBV7-3; 9 bases line up with TRBD2. CDR3 length equals 18 residues. Trimming cost V 3 bases and J 3 bases; bases outside gene matches: 11. Germline V gene sequence: CDR1 SGHTA, CDR2 FQGTGA. The CDR3 loop is CASSLSLAGVSYTGELFF. Here the CDR3 DNA reads TGTGCCAGCAGCTTGTCATTAGCGGGAGTTTCATACACCGGGGAGCTGTTTTTT. The variable domain in full, completed from reference TRBV7-3 and TRBJ2-2, reads GAGVSQTPSNKVTEKGKYVELRCDPISGHTALYWYRQSLGQGPEFLIYFQGTGAADDSGLPNDRFFAVRPEGSVSTLKIQRTERGDSAVYLCASSLSLAGVSYTGELFFGEGSRLTVL.

The chain has TRBV19 and TRBJ1-4; the match to TRBD1 covers 9 bases. V trimming: 9 bases; J trimming: 7 bases; junction bases outside the gene matches: 6. Germline V CDR1 and CDR2: LNHDA, SQIVND (reference sequence). The CDR3 runs 13 residues. CDR3 coding DNA: TGTGCCAGCCTAACAGGGGGCGGTGAAAAACTGTTTTTT. Translating gives CASLTGGGEKLFF. The whole variable domain, remainder taken from reference TRBV19 and TRBJ1-4, is DGGITQSPKYLFRKEGQNVTLSCEQNLNHDAMYWYRQDPGQGLRLIYYSQIVNDFQKGDIAEGYSVSREKKESFPLTVTSAQKNPTAFYLCASLTGGGEKLFFGSGTQLSVL.

This chain links TRBV11-2 with TRBJ1-2; TRBD1 might be the D (6 bases). The V gene's germline CDR1 is SGHAT and CDR2 FQNNGV. This CDR3 contains 15 residues. V was pared by 1 base and J by 3 bases, with 12 bases between. CDR3 in amino acids: CASSLGARQDYGYTF. In DNA, the CDR3 is TGTGCCAGCAGCTTAGGAGCCCGACAGGACTATGGCTACACCTTC.

The chain combines TRBV27 with TRBJ1-5, with TRBD1 matching over 8 bases. The ends lost 4 bases at V and 5 bases at J; junction bases unmatched: 7. Germline CDR1 MNHEY, CDR2 SMNVEV (reference sequence). The CDR3 is made up of 15 amino acids. The CDR3 region is CASSSGTGPDQPQHF. CDR3 sequence (DNA): TGTGCCAGCAGTTCCGGGACAGGCCCTGATCAGCCCCAGCATTTT.

The chain is built from TRBV10-1 and TRBJ2-5; D possibly corresponds to TRBD1 (5 bases). The CDR3 covers 12 residues. The V gene's germline CDR1 is WNHNN and CDR2 SYGVQD (reference sequence). The DNA for the CDR3 is TGCCCAAAAGGGGCCGGTGGGGAGACCCAGTACTTC. It specifies CPKGAGGETQYF.

To note about this clone: Other DNA sequences in this specimen translate into the identical CDR3. The rearrangement joins TRBV10-3 to TRBJ2-5, with a tentative D call TRBD1 (5 bases). Germline V gene data show CDR1 as ENHRY and CDR2 as SYGVKD. Trimming pared 4 bases from V and 1 base from J, leaving 7 bases between. The CDR3 has 13 amino acids. The CDR3 sequence: CAISAGLQETQYF. DNA for the CDR3: TGTGCCATCAGTGCAGGGCTCCAAGAGACCCAGTACTTC.

The chain has TRBV9 and TRBJ2-7; 9 nucleotides line up with TRBD1. The CDR3 totals 15 residues. V trimming: 3 bases; J trimming: 3 bases; junction bases outside the gene matches: 7. In germline, CDR1 is SGDLS, CDR2 YYNGEE. In DNA form, the CDR3 reads TGTGCCAGCAGCGATGCGACAGGGGGAAACTACGAGCAGTACTTC. It is translated as CASSDATGGNYEQYF.

The genes are TRBV4-1 and TRBJ2-7; TRBD1 is a possible D gene (6 bases). The CDR3 is 15 residues long. The V gene's germline CDR1 is MGHRA and CDR2 YSYEKL. The V and J ends lost 0 bases and 0 bases respectively, with 9 bases between them. The CDR3 DNA reads as TGCGCCAGCAGCCAAGAGGACAGTCTCTCCTACGAGCAGTACTTC. Its translation: CASSQEDSLSYEQYF.

The rearrangement links TRBV27 to TRBJ2-1, with 13 nucleotides matching TRBD2. Germline loops: CDR1 MNHEY, CDR2 SMNVEV (reference sequence). CDR3 length equals 13 residues. V trimming: 7 bases; J trimming: 7 bases; junction bases outside the gene matches: 1. Written as DNA, the CDR3 is TGTGCCAGCATGACTAGCGGGAGGAATGAGCAGTTCTTC. It codes for CASMTSGRNEQFF.

This chain uses TRBV4-1 with TRBJ1-2; D not resolved. This CDR3 contains 13 residues. Trimming took off 0 bases at V and 8 bases at J, with 10 bases between the two ends. CDR1 is MGHRA, CDR2 YSYEKL, per germline. CDR3 DNA: TGCGCCAGCAGCCAAGATCCGGGTAACGGCTACACCTTC. Translating it yields CASSQDPGNGYTF.

CDR3 nucleotides: TGTGCCAGCAGCCCACCTTTAGTTAGCGATGGCTACACCTTC. Protein: CASSPPLVSDGYTF. The gene calls are TRBV7-9 and TRBJ1-2; no firm D call. Looked up from germline, CDR1 is SEHNR and CDR2 is FQNEAQ (reference sequence). Trimming pared 5 bases from V and 6 bases from J, leaving 16 bases between. CDR3 length equals 14 residues.

For the CDR3, the DNA is TGTGCCAGCAGCTGGGTAGGGGTAGGGTACGAGCAGTACTTC. It codes for CASSWVGVGYEQYF. The rearrangement links TRBV11-2 to TRBJ2-7, with a tentative D call TRBD1 (5 bases). This CDR3 has 14 residues. Germline CDR1 reads SGHAT; CDR2 reads FQNNGV. The V end was cut by 4 bases, the J end by 4 bases, with 14 bases between.

The table lists this clone with a count of one. The J gene is TRBJ1-1, the V gene TRBV4-1, with TRBD1 matching over 9 bases. Looked up from germline, CDR1 is MGHRA and CDR2 is YSYEKL. The V and J ends lost 4 bases and 1 base, in that order; junction bases with no gene match: 4. This CDR3 spans 15 amino acids. The CDR3, as DNA: TGCGCCAGCAGCCGATCGGGACAGGGGAACACTGAAGCTTTCTTT. Amino acids: CASSRSGQGNTEAFF.

The chain is built from TRBV29-1 and TRBJ1-2; D remains unclear. This CDR3 has 12 amino acids. CDR1 SQVTM and CDR2 ANQGSEA come from the germline V gene. The ends were cut back, 0 bases at V and 6 bases at J, with 8 bases in the middle. The CDR3 spells CSVEEEADGYTF. The DNA for the CDR3 is TGCAGCGTTGAAGAGGAGGCAGATGGCTACACCTTC. The full variable domain, its missing parts supplied by reference TRBV29-1 and TRBJ1-2, is SAVISQKPSRDICQRGTSLTIQCQVDSQVTMMFWYRQQPGQSLTLIATANQGSEATYESGFVIDKFPISRPNLTFSTLTVSNMSPEDSSIYLCSVEEEADGYTFGSGTRLTVV.

The rearrangement links TRBV9 to TRBJ1-1; unclear D gene. V shed 1 base and J shed 2 bases, with 15 bases lying between them. Per the germline V gene, CDR1 is SGDLS and CDR2 is YYNGEE. There are 16 residues in the CDR3. The DNA for the CDR3 is TGTGCCAGCAGCGTATCATTCGGAGCCTATAACACTGAAGCTTTCTTT. The encoded protein is CASSVSFGAYNTEAFF.

CDR3 bases: TGTGCCAGCAGTGTTACCTCTATTAGCACAGATACGCAGTATTTT. It is translated as CASSVTSISTDTQYF. This chain joins TRBV27 and TRBJ2-3; the D is unclear. The CDR3 loop spans 15 amino acids. CDR1 MNHEY and CDR2 SMNVEV come from the germline V gene (reference sequence). The V end lost 5 bases, the J end lost 0 bases, and 12 bases lay between the germline ends.

This clone was picked up one time. This chain links TRBV15 with TRBJ1-2; D is unclear. Trimming removed 3 bases at V and 2 bases at J, with 13 bases between. The CDR3 spans 15 residues. CDR1 is LNHNV and CDR2 is YYDKDF in the germline V gene (reference sequence). The CDR3 spells CATSRVREFNYGYTF. The CDR3 nucleotides read TGTGCCACCAGCAGGGTTCGGGAATTCAACTATGGCTACACCTTC.

The chain carries TRBV14 and TRBJ1-1; D ambiguous. V lost 3 bases, J lost 1 base, and 12 bases lay in between. There are 15 residues in the CDR3. The germline V gene encodes CDR1 SGHDN and CDR2 FVKESK. The CDR3 DNA follows: TGTGCCAGCAGCCAGGCCGGTTCGGGGAACACTGAAGCTTTCTTT. It encodes CASSQAGSGNTEAFF.

The chain couples TRBV4-2 to TRBJ2-7, with a weak D call TRBD2 (6 bases). The CDR3 has 15 amino acids. The germline CDR1 and CDR2 sequences are LGHNA and YNFKEQ. Trimming pared 4 bases from V and 3 bases from J, leaving 16 bases between. The CDR3 is CASSRGGLHFYEQYF. The CDR3 DNA follows: TGTGCCAGCAGCCGCGGTGGACTACACTTCTACGAGCAGTACTTC.

This clone occurred once. The chain couples TRBV19 to TRBJ2-2; 9 bases are a match to TRBD1. The V and J ends lost 5 bases and 0 bases, in that order; junction bases with no gene match: 4. Germline lookup yields CDR1 LNHDA and CDR2 SQIVND (reference sequence). The CDR3 is 16 amino acids. The CDR3 coding sequence is TGTGCCAGTAGTCCTCGGACAGGGGCGAACACCGGGGAGCTGTTTTTT. Its translation is CASSPRTGANTGELFF.

The genes are TRBV30 and TRBJ2-3, with 8 bases aligning to TRBD1. Looked up from germline, CDR1 is GTSNPN and CDR2 is SVGIG (reference sequence). This CDR3 is built from 14 residues. Trimming took 5 bases from V and 4 from J; bases not matched to a gene: 8. This CDR3 is CAWSGTGVSDTQYF. CDR3 nucleotides: TGTGCCTGGTCCGGGACAGGAGTCTCAGATACGCAGTATTTT.